By frequency in the sample, the clone carrying this T cell receptor (beta chain) is medium-sized. Its antigen is currently unknown. Other DNA sequences within the sample encode an identical CDR3. The data belong to a study of cytomegalovirus exposure and HLA in healthy donors. Study results and limitations: Most observed TCR sequences were rare, whereas some public TCRs were detected in many donors.

The primer mix had 60 Vbeta and 13 Jbeta primers. Original analysis: Roughly 80 million unique TCR beta chains, 8.5 million to 14 million shared, were counted in a later analysis. Profiled with immunoSEQ multiplex PCR; TCRdb holds only in-frame clones, not every one. The V and J calls and clone size are taken from that table; D and trimming were inferred from the DNA. The sample yields about 130,000 clones, around 83% seen once. Healthy bone marrow donors formed the donor group. The CDR3 is 11 amino acids. With V trimmed by 5 bases and J by 8 bases, 1 base remained unmatched. Per the germline V gene, CDR1 is MNHEY and CDR2 is SVGAGI.

Source material: PBMCs. This sequence joins TRBV6-5 and TRBJ1-1; 8 nucleotides agree with TRBD1. The sequence was obtained from a young woman in good health and CMV-seropositive. The CDR3: CASSRDREAFF. The CDR3 DNA reads as TGTGCCAGCAGTCGGGACAGGGAAGCTTTCTTT.